This T cell receptor (beta chain) was sequenced in a study of cytomegalovirus exposure and HLA in healthy donors. About the study: Membership in the Caucasian-associated ancestry cluster was found for 81% of around 380 genotyped donors.

The PCR had 60 Vbeta and 13 Jbeta primers. Methods used by the authors: Later, 65 million to 85 million unique TCR beta chains were counted in an analysis, and approximately 9.9 million of them were shared. Libraries were prepared by immunoSEQ multiplex PCR; TCRdb keeps only in-frame clonotypes and omits some of them. The DNA was the basis for D and trimming; V, J and clone size are from that table. Here the sample spans roughly 100,000 clones, about four fifths being singletons. Study conclusions and caveats: The study carried out a later analysis of TCR beta sequences. It associated roughly 17,000 of them with specific HLA alleles at a false discovery rate of 0.05. Further analysis was carried out later, and it showed several of the most significant clusters appearing linked to common viral pathogens.

Germline V lookup: CDR1 SQVTM, CDR2 ANQGSEA. Trimming stripped 4 bases from V and 0 bases from J, with 13 bases between. There are 14 residues in the CDR3. In the case of this clone: The antigen is unknown.

The clonotype comes from a middle-aged man in good health and CMV-seronegative. This chain joins TRBV29-1 and TRBJ2-7, with D perhaps matching TRBD2 (6 bases). The sequenced material came from PBMCs. DNA of the CDR3: TGCAGCGTTGGGGGATGGCGGGACTCCTACGAGCAGTACTTC. Translation: CSVGGWRDSYEQYF.